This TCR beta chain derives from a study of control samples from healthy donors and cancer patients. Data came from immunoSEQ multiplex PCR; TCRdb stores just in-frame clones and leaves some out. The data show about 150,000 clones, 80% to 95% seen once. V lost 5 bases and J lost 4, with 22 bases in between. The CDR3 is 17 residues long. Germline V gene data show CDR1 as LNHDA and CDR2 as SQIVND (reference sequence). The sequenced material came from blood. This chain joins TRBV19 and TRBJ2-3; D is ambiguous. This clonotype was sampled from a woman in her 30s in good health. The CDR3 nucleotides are TGTGCCAGTAGTCCCACTCGCATGTTGGGTACCCCAGATACGCAGTATTTT. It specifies CASSPTRMLGTPDTQYF.